Described below is a single T cell receptor (beta chain) sequence and its context. What antigen it recognizes has not been identified. Per-base quality was not reported, and no clone a single base away is much larger than it. The data were taken from a study of cytomegalovirus exposure and HLA in healthy donors (dated by TCRdb to 2017 to 2019). Regarding the research as a whole: According to an earlier analysis of a few hundred of the donors, about 190 million T cells yielded roughly 110 million unique TCR beta sequences and around 300 Gb of sequence data. All discovery cohort repertoires had been generated using a single sequencing platform. In the later analysis, no new phenotypic data were used to find candidate immune exposures; instead, reliance was placed on TCR beta sequences and their occurrence across donors. The study combined high-throughput TCR immunosequencing, statistical association of individual TCRs with disease status, and machine learning to predict cytomegalovirus infection status. The study aimed to test whether cataloging public T cell receptors could reveal signatures of past pathogen exposure. Roughly 5 DR-DQ haplotypes were handled as single units for association and clustering, since linkage in the cohort was strong. Of the roughly 410 genotyped donors, less than 85% were placed in the genetic ancestry cluster associated with self-reported Caucasian donors. Among 300 to 450 genotyped donors of the cohort, an average of roughly 240,000 unique TCR beta nucleotide sequences were sequenced per donor, around 20% of them non-productive. In a later analysis, previously published TCR beta repertoires from 500 to 750 donors were re-analyzed and high-resolution HLA genotyping was added so that TCR occurrence patterns could be studied. In an earlier analysis of roughly 540 of the donors, high-throughput TCR beta sequencing was used to judge whether each TCR beta V gene segment behaved as functional or pseudogenic. Besides the first cohort of about 730 subjects, a separate validation cohort made up of 120 different subjects was used. The study used immunosequencing to profile the T cell repertoires of under 700 subjects and linked those repertoires to cytomegalovirus serostatus. An early release that covered about 600 HLA-typed donors contained approximately 300 gigabases of sequencing data and tens of millions of unique TCR sequences. Class I and class II HLA loci were covered by the typing at four-digit resolution. The number of typed donors differed by locus: roughly 629-640 for A, B, C, DRB1 and DQB1; roughly 510 for DQA1; fewer than 610 for DPA1; and some 470 for DPB1. Donor age, sex, ethnicity and CMV serostatus were compiled alongside the repertoire data. Genome-wide SNP genotypes for about three fifths of the roughly 670 donors were used in a later genetic analysis, which treated that subset as a discovery cohort.

Paper-wide results and their limitations: In a later analysis, several top co-occurrence clusters were reported to appear linked to parvovirus B19, influenza, CMV and Epstein-Barr virus. The earlier analysis of approximately 540 of the donors excluded some 15 rarely observed V segments, including chromosome 9 orphons, because counts were too low. The authors suggested that the approach could potentially be extended to other disease states and immunological phenotypes. In a later analysis, HLA-associated TCR beta chains were found to be more clonally expanded and to have lower generation probabilities than equally common non-associated chains. Compared with the roughly 600-donor mean, donors in an Asian-associated ancestry cluster had fewer N-insertions in productive TCRs, according to a later genetic analysis. Immune exposure information for the cohort was limited to CMV serostatus. This cohort had only TCR beta chains sequenced, and the lack of alpha or paired-chain data limited which features could be detected. Linkage disequilibrium might explain the correlated functional status among segregating V segments, but an unknown experimental factor could not be ruled out. A later genetic analysis associated a missense DCLRE1C variant with V-gene and J-gene trimming of TCR beta chains, and an independent cohort replicated the association. The classifier was reported to diagnose cytomegalovirus status with high specificity and sensitivity in both the original and validation cohorts. Sequencing depth was assumed to be roughly uniform across donors in the presence/absence analyses, though that assumption may not hold. Because HLA typing was missing for some donors at each locus, association tests included only the typed subset. Broadly in line with IMGT annotations, most TCR beta V segments showed up in productive rearrangements about 87% or about 30% of the time in an earlier analysis of roughly 590 of the donors. A further reported finding was that TCR beta sequences accurately predicted the HLA-A and HLA-B alleles for most subjects in the first cohort. A total of roughly 160 TCR beta chains were listed by the study as associated with cytomegalovirus. When HLA alleles, especially DR and DQ, strongly co-occurred, attributing TCR associations to individual alleles was difficult. Specific HLA alleles were associated with 15,000 to 20,000 TCR beta sequences at a false discovery rate of 0.05 in a later analysis. Some IMGT-functional V segments, including TRBV6-2 and TRBV6-3, could not be distinguished by the 87-base-pair reads and were therefore excluded. A cluster of highly shared sequence variants was judged likely to be a technical artifact of the sequencing pipeline. Most TCR sequences were observed very rarely across donors, whereas some public TCRs were present in many individuals. According to a later analysis, TCR association rates differed among HLA loci, with DRB1 alleles showing the most associated TCRs and HLA-C alleles showing the fewest. A later analysis found that most CMV-associated TCR beta chains appeared HLA-restricted, with HLA associations seemingly driven largely by CMV exposure. A few of the identified cytomegalovirus-associated TCR beta chains were confirmed in vitro to be specific for cytomegalovirus antigens.

The germline V gene provides CDR1 MNHEY and CDR2 SVGAGI. The CDR3 spans 13 residues, from the cysteine through the valine. The only DNA kept is the CDR3, 39 bases in frame from the first base. V is cut by 8 bases and J by 1 base, and the space between the germline ends is 12 bases. The cohort comprised under 700 healthy bone marrow donors. All cohort members were sampled while nominally healthy, although unrecorded immune exposures were likely present. The donor was CMV seronegative and belonged to the group of 352 seronegative cohort members. A peripheral blood sample was collected from each donor, and TCR beta sequencing was performed on peripheral blood mononuclear cells. The Qiagen DNeasy Blood Extraction Kit was used to extract genomic DNA from the blood cell samples. The library came from the immunoSEQ multiplex PCR assay. For the multiplex PCR, a mixture combining 60 forward primers for TCR Vbeta segments and 13 reverse primers for TCR Jbeta segments was used. Amplification of the CDR3 region of rearranged TCR beta genes was performed with a multiplex PCR assay on genomic DNA. On the Illumina HiSeq System, the amplified TCR beta libraries were sequenced as 87-base-pair reads. The study's own analysis went as follows. Across the 670 or so repertoires, a later analysis counted around 80 million unique TCR beta chains, around 10 million of which were shared by at least two donors. To remove PCR and sequencing errors, raw reads were error-corrected and collapsed into unique sequences using a nearest-neighbor algorithm that merged closely related sequences. CDR3 sequences were aligned to IMGT reference sequences to assign V, D and J gene segments. For a sequence to be retained, a match of at least six nucleotides to both a V gene segment and a J gene segment was required. A rearrangement counted as productive if the CDR3 had no stop codons and remained in frame with V and J, and every other rearrangement counted as non-productive. Following IMGT convention, CDR3 was defined as the stretch from the second conserved V-encoded cysteine up to the conserved J-encoded phenylalanine. The earlier analysis of about 620 of the donors excluded sequences that lacked an unambiguous match to a single V gene segment. An earlier analysis of 587 of the donors called V segments functional above 56.7% productive rearrangements and segregating when the between-donor standard deviation exceeded 5%. A statistical classification framework was built to diagnose cytomegalovirus status from the catalog of TCR beta chain sequences. In a later analysis, TCR nucleotide sequences were compared against IMGT/GENE-DB human TR gene sequences so that V and J genes could be assigned. In a later analysis, CDR3 sequences and most-parsimonious VDJ recombination scenarios were assigned using the TCRdist pipeline. In a later analysis, each TCR beta chain was defined by its CDR3 amino acid sequence together with its V-gene family, and reads without a unique V-gene family were excluded. A later analysis removed 592 highly shared, low-generation-probability nucleotide sequences to deal with suspected cross-contamination and a sequencing artifact. A later analysis calculated a clonal expansion index for each public chain from normalized within-repertoire ranks of inferred template counts. In a later analysis, generation probabilities were computed using a VDJ recombination model fitted to out-of-frame rearrangements, and the results were checked against IGoR. In a later analysis, TCR-TCR, TCR-HLA and TCR-CMV co-occurrence was scored with hypergeometric tests, and a repertoire-size bias correction was applied to TCR pairs. False discovery rates were estimated in a later analysis by permuting HLA or CMV assignments 20 times. In a later analysis, co-occurring TCRs were grouped using DBSCAN, with TCRdist sequence similarity added in when clustering inside HLA-allele-positive subsets. Co-occurrence clustering excluded repertoires with fewer than 30,000 or more than 120,000 public chains, plus five with anomalous nucleotide sharing. In TCRdb, the immuneACCESS table is reduced to in-frame sequences with V and J assigned. These tables do not hold every clone; where another copy was compared, an unresolved V gene accounts for under half, and the others remain unexplained. That table is the source of V, J and clone size, and D and trimming were worked out from the DNA. The sample contains 110,000 to 150,000 clones, approximately 73% of them found a single time. In total, the top ten clones hold 1% to 1.5% of the sample.

Material for sequencing was PBMCs. The TCR sequence derives from a woman in her forties in good health and CMV-seronegative. The V gene is TRBV6-5 and the J gene is TRBJ2-7; 6 matching bases give a weak D call of TRBD1. Here the CDR3 is given as CASRQTGSYEQYV. The base sequence is TGTGCCAGCCGGCAAACAGGGTCCTACGAGCAGTACGTC.